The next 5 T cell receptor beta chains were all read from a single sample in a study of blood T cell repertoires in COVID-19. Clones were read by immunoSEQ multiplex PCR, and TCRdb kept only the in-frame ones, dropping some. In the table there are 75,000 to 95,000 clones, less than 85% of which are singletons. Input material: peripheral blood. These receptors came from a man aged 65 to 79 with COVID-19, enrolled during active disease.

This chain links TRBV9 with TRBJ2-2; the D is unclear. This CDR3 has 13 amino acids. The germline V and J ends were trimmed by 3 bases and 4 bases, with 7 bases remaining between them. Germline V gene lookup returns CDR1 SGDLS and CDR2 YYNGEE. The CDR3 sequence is CASSALRTGELFF. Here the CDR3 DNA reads TGTGCCAGCAGCGCCTTGCGCACCGGGGAGCTGTTTTTT.

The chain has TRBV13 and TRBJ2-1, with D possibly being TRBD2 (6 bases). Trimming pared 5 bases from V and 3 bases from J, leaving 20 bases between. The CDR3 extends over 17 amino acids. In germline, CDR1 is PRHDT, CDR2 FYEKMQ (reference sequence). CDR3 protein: CASSLNFGGSFYNEQFF. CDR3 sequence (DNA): TGTGCCAGCAGCCTCAATTTCGGGGGATCCTTCTACAATGAGCAGTTCTTC.

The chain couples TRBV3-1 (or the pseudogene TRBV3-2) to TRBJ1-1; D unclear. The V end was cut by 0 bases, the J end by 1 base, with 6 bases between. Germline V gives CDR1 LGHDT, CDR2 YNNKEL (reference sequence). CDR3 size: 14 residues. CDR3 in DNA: TGTGCCAGCAGCCAAGAGGCAAGGAACACTGAAGCTTTCTTT. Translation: CASSQEARNTEAFF.

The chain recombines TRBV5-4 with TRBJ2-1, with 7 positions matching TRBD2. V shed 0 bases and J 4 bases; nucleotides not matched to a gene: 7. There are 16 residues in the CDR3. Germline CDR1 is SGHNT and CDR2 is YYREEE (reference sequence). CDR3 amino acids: CASSLVRAGVYNEQFF. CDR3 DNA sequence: TGTGCCAGCAGCTTGGTACGCGCGGGAGTGTACAATGAGCAGTTCTTC. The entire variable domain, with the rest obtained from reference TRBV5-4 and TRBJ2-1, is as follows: ETGVTQSPTHLIKTRGQQVTLRCSSQSGHNTVSWYQQALGQGPQFIFQYYREEENGRGNFPPRFSGLQFPNYSSELNVNALELDDSALYLCASSLVRAGVYNEQFFGPGTRLTVL.

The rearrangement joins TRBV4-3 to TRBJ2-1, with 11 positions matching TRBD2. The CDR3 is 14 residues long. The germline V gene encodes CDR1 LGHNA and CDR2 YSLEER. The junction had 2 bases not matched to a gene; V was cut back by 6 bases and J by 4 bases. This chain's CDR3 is CASRLAGEYNEQFF. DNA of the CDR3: TGCGCCAGCAGACTAGCGGGAGAATACAATGAGCAGTTCTTC.